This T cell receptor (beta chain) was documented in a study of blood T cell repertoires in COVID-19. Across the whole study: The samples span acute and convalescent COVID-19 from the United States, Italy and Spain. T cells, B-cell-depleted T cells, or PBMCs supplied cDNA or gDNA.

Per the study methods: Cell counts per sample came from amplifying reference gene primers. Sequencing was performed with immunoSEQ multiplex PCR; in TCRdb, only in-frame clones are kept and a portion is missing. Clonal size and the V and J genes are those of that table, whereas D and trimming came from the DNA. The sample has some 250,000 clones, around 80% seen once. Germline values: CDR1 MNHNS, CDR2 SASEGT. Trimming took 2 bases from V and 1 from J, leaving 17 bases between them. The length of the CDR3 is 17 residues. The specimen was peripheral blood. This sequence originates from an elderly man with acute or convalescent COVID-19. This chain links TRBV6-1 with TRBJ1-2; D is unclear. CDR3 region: CASSERGGGIGNYGYTF. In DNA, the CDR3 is TGTGCCAGCAGTGAACGGGGTGGAGGGATCGGTAACTATGGCTACACCTTC.